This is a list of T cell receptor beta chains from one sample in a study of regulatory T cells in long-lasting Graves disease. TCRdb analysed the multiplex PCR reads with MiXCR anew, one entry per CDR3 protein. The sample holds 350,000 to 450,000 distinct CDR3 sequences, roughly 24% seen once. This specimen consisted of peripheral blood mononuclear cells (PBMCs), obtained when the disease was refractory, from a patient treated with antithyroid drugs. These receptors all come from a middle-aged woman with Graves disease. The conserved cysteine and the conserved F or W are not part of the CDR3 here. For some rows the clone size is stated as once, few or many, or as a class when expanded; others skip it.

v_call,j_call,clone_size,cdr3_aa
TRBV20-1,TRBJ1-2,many,SARVGPERGYGYT
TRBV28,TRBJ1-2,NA,ASSLDGDDGYT
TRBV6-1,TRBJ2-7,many,ASRWTGVGYEQY
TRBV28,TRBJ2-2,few,ASSPERTGSGELF
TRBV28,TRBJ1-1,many,ASRVWGNTEAF
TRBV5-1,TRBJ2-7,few,ASSNHYEQY
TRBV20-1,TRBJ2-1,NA,SASNELGLLNYNEQF
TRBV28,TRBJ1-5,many,ASSYRGSQPQH
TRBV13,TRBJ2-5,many,ASSLALGREETQY
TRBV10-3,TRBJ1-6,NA,AISESGRSSYNSPLH
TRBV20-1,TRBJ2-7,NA,SAKSRHATYEQY
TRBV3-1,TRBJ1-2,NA,ASSPKGMGDGYT
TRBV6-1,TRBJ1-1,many,ASSRIGGGNTEAF
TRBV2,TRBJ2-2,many,ASRQTGELF
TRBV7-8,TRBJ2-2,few,ASSLAPYSNTGELF
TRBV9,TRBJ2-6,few,ASSVRAWDSGANVLT
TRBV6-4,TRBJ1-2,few,ASSDKGRYT
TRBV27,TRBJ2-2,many,ASRKGGQGPTGELF
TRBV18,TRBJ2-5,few,ASSPWDGGETQY
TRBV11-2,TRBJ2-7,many,ASSLNTLSYEQY
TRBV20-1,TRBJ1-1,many,SATPRGGGTEAF
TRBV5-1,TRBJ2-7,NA,ASSLVLAGVGYEQY
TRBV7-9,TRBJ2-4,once,ASSFVGVAKNIQY
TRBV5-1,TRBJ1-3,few,ASSPTGSGNTIY
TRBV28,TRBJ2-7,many,ASSLMRGTFSYEQY
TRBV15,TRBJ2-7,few,ATSRPGQKIYEQY
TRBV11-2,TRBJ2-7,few,ASSLAGASNEQY
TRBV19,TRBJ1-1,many,ASTPGMNTEAF
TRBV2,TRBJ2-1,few,ASKWTGDNEQF
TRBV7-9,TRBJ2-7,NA,ASSPGGAGADSYEQY
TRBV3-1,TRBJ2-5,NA,ANSVGQGRGETQY
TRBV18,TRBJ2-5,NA,ASSPGQGLEETQY
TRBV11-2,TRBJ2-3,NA,ASSLKGFPGDTQY
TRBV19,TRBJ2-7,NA,ASKSSSGYEQY
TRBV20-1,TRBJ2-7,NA,SAEIPGQGSEQY
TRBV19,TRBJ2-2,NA,ASSKRGSGELF
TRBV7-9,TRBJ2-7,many,ASSRQSEGKQY